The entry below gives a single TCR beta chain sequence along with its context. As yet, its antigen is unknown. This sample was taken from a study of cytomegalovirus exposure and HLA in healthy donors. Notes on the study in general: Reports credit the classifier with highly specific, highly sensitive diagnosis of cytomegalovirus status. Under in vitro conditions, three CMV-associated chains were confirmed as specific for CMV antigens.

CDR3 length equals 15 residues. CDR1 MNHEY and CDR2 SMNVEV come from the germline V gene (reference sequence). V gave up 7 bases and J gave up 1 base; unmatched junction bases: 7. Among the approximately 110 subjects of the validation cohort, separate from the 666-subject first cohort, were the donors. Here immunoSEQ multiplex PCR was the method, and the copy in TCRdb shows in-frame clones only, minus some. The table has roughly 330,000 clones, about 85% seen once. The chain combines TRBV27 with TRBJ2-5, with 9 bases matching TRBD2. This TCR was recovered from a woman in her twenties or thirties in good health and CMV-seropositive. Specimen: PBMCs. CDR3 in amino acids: CASKARLAAQETQYF. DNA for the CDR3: TGTGCCAGCAAAGCCAGACTAGCGGCCCAAGAGACCCAGTACTTC.